This record concerns one TCR beta chain sequence. Its antigen is currently unknown. TCRdb's copy holds only in-frame clones and misses some; the assay was immunoSEQ multiplex PCR. The table has fewer than 60,000 clones, roughly three quarters seen once. The data were taken from a study of vaccination effects on CD4 cells after COVID-19. The CDR3 length is 15 residues. The V end was cut by 3 bases, the J end by 7 bases, with 16 bases between. Per germline, CDR1 SGHTA and CDR2 FQGNSA. Findings and limits, study-wide: The authors studied few convalescent patients and collected no early post-infection timepoints. Clones from infection and from vaccination both contracted markedly late after vaccination.

Antigen-specific CD4+ T cells were expanded with viral peptide pools in the ViraFEST assay before sequencing. An approximately ten-day culture period preceded the isolation of CD4+ T cells. According to PCR results, the person was infected with SARS-CoV-2 between March and December 2020. The researchers cultured fewer than 2.5 million PBMC per well with 8 to 10 IU/ml IL-2 and approximately 10 ug/ml peptides. Cultures had half their medium replaced with IL-2 medium on days 3 and 7. This TCR derives from a human donor who had a prior SARS-CoV-2 infection. This sample comprised CD4+ T cells from PBMCs cultured with HIV peptides, obtained before COVID-19 vaccination. This sample's subset: HIV-1 Nef peptide pool negative control/reference culture. The chain joins TRBV7-2 to TRBJ2-1; D is ambiguous. The CDR3 nucleotides read TGTGCCAGCAGCTTTACTAACCTCCTGGGGAATGAGCAGTTCTTC. It codes for CASSFTNLLGNEQFF.